This T cell receptor beta chain emerged from a study of T cell repertoires in cytomegalovirus infection. Across the whole study: Indications of both CMV infection and matching HLA type were provided by public TCR beta signatures.

Trimming removed 3 bases from V and 0 bases from J, with 17 bases in between. Germline-derived CDR1 and CDR2 are MNHNS and SASEGT. This CDR3 has 17 residues. This clonotype was seen a few times. The antigen is undetermined. TCRdb called the reads again in MiXCR, with one record for every CDR3 protein. The repertoire holds 600,000 to 700,000 distinct CDR3 sequences, with 33% as singletons. General study results and limits: Pooled public TCR beta family frequency picked out CMV carriers with the relevant HLA. HLA-C-restricted CMV-specific TCR beta clonotypes prevailed in the ex vivo response.

The gene calls are TRBV6-1 and TRBJ2-5, with D possibly TRBD2 on 6 matching bases. The material was cultured PBMCs, obtained from culture after CMV antigen stimulation. The TCR sequence derives from a human donor in good health (CMV status not recorded). Some clones in this sample may be carry-over from other donors' samples. The CDR3 coding sequence is TGTGCCAGCAGTGAGATTTTTGGGGGGTTGTACCAAGAGACCCAGTACTTC. Translation: CASSEIFGGLYQETQYF.